The subject of this entry is one T cell receptor (beta chain). What it binds is unknown. This entry comes from a study of OX40 agonist ivuxolimab in advanced cancers. Study-level information: Under the entry rules, prior anti-PD-1, anti-PD-L1 or anti-CTLA-4 therapy was allowed, and less than 50% had some.

This CDR3 is built from 13 residues. Germline V lookup: CDR1 LGHNA, CDR2 YSLEER. The V gene lost 5 bases and the J gene lost 2 bases, with 9 bases spanning the gap. The study sampled blood at baseline, cycle 4 day 1, and cycle 7 day 1. Findings and caveats of the study: Doses of 0.1 to 3.0 mg/kg were accompanied by clonal expansion of CD4+ and CD8+ blood T cells by week 6. The authors also found low normalized T-cell clonal expansion in some nonresponders.

Profiling relied on immunoSEQ multiplex PCR, and the TCRdb table lists in-frame clones only, not all of them. The sample includes roughly 72,000 clones, approximately 94% of them seen just once. The source material was CD4+ or CD8+ T cells sorted from blood, sampled in a trial of the OX40 agonist ivuxolimab. The chain joins TRBV4-3 to TRBJ2-5; a weak D match, TRBD1 (6 bases). This clonotype was sampled from an adult with an advanced solid tumor such as melanoma, head and neck, liver or kidney cancer. This CDR3 is CASSARGQETQYF. The CDR3 DNA reads TGCGCCAGCAGCGCGAGGGGGCAAGAGACCCAGTACTTC.